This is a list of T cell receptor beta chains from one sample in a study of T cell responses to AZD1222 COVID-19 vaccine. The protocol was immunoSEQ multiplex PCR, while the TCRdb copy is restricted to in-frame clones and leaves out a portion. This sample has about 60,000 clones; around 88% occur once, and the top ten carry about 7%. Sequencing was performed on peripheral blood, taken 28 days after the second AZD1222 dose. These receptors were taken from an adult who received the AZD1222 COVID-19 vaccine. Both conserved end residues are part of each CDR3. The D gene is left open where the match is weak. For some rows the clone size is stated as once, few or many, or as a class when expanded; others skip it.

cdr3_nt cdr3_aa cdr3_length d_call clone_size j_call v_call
TGTGCCAGCAGTGAATTCGGGCTCTCTGGAAACACCATATATTTT CASSEFGLSGNTIYF 15 . . TRBJ1-3 TRBV6-1
TGTGCCAGCAGTGAAGACGGGCCGAGCGGGATGCCCCAGCATTTT CASSEDGPSGMPQHF 15 . . TRBJ1-5 TRBV6-1
TGCGCCAGCAGCCTTTTTCCAAGAGCTGCAAACACCATATATTTT CASSLFPRAANTIYF 15 . . TRBJ1-3 TRBV5-1
TGTGCCAGCAGCGTCCTACAGGGGTACACAGATACGCAGTATTTT CASSVLQGYTDTQYF 15 TRBD1 . TRBJ2-3 TRBV9
TGTGCCAGCAGATCCGGGCCTACCAATCAGCCCCAGCATTTT CASRSGPTNQPQHF 14 . . TRBJ1-5 TRBV6-5
TGTGCCAGCTCATCCACCAGAGTACCGGGACTAGCGGGAAACTATGGCTACACCTTC CASSSTRVPGLAGNYGYTF 19 . . TRBJ1-2 TRBV18
TGCGCCAGCAGCCAAGACCGGGACTCGACCTACGAGCAGTACTTC CASSQDRDSTYEQYF 15 . . TRBJ2-7 TRBV4-1
TGTGCCTGGAGTGTACACGGGACTGGGGCCAACGTCCTGACTTTC CAWSVHGTGANVLTF 15 . . TRBJ2-6 TRBV30
TGCGCCAGCAGCTTTGGACAGGGAGGAGGCTACACCTTC CASSFGQGGGYTF 13 TRBD1 . TRBJ1-2 TRBV5-1
TGTGCCAGCACCTTGGGGACAGGGAATCAGCCCCAGCATTTT CASTLGTGNQPQHF 14 TRBD1 . TRBJ1-5 TRBV2
TGTGCCAGCAGCTTGGGTCCCAATAGCGGGAGCGGGGAGCTGTTTTTT CASSLGPNSGSGELFF 16 TRBD2 . TRBJ2-2 TRBV7-3
TGTGCAAGTCGCTTAGAGTCCAGGGGGTCCCAGAGCCAGCCCCAGCATTTT CASRLESRGSQSQPQHF 17 . . TRBJ1-5 TRBV12-2
TGTGCCAGCAGGATAACAGAGAGGGAAAAACTGTTTTTT CASRITEREKLFF 13 . . TRBJ1-4 TRBV2
TGTGCCAGCAGTGGGCAGGGGCAGAGCTCCTATAATTCACCCCTCCACTTT CASSGQGQSSYNSPLHF 17 . once TRBJ1-6 TRBV27
TGCGCCAGCAGCCCGGGGACTAGCGGGAGTTCAGATACGCAGTATTTT CASSPGTSGSSDTQYF 16 TRBD2 . TRBJ2-3 TRBV5-1
TGTGCCAGCGGGACACCCAGACTCGGGTATAGCAATCAGCCCCAGCATTTT CASGTPRLGYSNQPQHF 17 . . TRBJ1-5 TRBV28